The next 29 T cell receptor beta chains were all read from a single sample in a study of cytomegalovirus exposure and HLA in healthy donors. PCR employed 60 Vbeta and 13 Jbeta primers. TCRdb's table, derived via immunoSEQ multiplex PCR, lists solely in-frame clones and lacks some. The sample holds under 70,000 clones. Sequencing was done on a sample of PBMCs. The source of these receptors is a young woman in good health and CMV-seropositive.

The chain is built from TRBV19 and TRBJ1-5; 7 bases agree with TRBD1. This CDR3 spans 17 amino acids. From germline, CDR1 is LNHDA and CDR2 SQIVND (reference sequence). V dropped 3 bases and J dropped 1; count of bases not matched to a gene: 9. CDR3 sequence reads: CASSIEGTGASNQPQHF. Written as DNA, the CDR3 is TGTGCCAGTAGTATTGAGGGAACAGGGGCAAGCAATCAGCCCCAGCATTTT.

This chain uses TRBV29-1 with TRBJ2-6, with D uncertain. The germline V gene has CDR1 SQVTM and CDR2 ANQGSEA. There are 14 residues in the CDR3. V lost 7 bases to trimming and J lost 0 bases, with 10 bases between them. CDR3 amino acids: CSAQQSSGANVLTF. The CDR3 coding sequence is TGCAGCGCCCAACAGAGCTCTGGGGCCAACGTCCTGACTTTC.

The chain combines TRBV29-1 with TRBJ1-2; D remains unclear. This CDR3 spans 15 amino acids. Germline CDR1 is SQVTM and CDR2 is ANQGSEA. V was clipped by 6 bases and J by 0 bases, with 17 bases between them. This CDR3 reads CSVRTVDGTNYGYTF. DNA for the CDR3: TGCAGCGTCCGGACCGTGGACGGGACTAACTATGGCTACACCTTC.

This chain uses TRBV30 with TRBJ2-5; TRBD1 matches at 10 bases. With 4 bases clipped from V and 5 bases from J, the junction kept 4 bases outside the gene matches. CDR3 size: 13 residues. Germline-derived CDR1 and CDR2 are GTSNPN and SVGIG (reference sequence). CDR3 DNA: TGTGCCTGGACGACAGGGGGCTGGGAGACCCAGTACTTC. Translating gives CAWTTGGWETQYF.

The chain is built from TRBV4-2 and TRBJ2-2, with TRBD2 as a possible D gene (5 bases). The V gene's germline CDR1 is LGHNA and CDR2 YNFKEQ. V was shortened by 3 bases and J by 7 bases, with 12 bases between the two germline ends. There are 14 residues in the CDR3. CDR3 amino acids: CASSQELRGGELFF. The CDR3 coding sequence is TGTGCCAGCAGCCAGGAACTTCGGGGCGGGGAGCTGTTTTTT.

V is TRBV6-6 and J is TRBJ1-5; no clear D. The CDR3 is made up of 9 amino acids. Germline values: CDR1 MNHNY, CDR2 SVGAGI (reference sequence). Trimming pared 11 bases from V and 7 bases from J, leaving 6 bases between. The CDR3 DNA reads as TGTGCCGTCGTACAGCCCCAGCATTTT. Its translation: CAVVQPQHF.

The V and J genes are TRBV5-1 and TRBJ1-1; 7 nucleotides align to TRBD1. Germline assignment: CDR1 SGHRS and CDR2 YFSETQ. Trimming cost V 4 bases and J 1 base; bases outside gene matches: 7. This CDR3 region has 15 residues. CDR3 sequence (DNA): TGCGCCAGCAGCCTAACAGGGGATTGGAACACTGAAGCTTTCTTT. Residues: CASSLTGDWNTEAFF. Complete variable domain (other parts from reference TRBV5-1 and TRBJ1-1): KAGVTQTPRYLIKTRGQQVTLSCSPISGHRSVSWYQQTPGQGLQFLFEYFSETQRNKGNFPGRFSGRQFSNSRSEMNVSTLELGDSALYLCASSLTGDWNTEAFFGQGTRLTVV.

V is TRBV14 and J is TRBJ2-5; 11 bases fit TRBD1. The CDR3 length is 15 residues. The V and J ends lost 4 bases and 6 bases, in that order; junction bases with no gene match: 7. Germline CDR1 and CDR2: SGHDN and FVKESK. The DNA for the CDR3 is TGTGCCAGCAGCCCCGGACAGGGGGCAGTCAAGACCCAGTACTTC. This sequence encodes CASSPGQGAVKTQYF.

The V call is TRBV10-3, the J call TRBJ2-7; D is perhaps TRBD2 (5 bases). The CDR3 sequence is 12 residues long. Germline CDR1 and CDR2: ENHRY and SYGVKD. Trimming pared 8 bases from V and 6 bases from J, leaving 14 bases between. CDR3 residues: CAIWAVEGEQYF. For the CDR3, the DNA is TGTGCCATCTGGGCGGTCGAGGGCGAGCAGTACTTC.

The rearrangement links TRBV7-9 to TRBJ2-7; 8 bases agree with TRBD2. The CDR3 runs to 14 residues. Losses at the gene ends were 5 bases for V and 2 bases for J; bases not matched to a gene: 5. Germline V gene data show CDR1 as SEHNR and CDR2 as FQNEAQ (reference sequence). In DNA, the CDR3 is TGTGCCAGCAGCCATAGCGGGGACACCTACGAGCAGTACTTC. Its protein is CASSHSGDTYEQYF.

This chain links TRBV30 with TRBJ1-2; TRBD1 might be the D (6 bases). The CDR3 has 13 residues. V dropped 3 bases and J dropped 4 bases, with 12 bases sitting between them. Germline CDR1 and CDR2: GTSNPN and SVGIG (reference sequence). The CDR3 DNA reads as TGTGCCTGGAGCGTCGGACAGAGCTATGGCTACACCTTC. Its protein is CAWSVGQSYGYTF.

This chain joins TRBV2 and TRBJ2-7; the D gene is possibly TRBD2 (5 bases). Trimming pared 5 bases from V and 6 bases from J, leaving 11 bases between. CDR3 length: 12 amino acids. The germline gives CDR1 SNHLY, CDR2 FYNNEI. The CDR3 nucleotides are TGTGCCAGCAGTATGAACGGGATCGAGCAGTACTTC. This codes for CASSMNGIEQYF.

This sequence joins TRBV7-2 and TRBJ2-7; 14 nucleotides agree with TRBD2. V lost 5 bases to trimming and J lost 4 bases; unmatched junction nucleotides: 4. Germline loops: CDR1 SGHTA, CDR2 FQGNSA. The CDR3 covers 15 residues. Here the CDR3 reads CASSPGLAGVYEQYF. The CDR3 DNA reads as TGTGCCAGCAGCCCGGGACTAGCGGGGGTGTACGAGCAGTACTTC.

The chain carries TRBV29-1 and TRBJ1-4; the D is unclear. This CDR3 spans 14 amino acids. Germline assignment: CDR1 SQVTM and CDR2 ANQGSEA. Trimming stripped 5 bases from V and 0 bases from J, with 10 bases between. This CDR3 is CSVSITATNEKLFF. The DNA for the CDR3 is TGCAGCGTTAGTATTACGGCAACTAATGAAAAACTGTTTTTT.

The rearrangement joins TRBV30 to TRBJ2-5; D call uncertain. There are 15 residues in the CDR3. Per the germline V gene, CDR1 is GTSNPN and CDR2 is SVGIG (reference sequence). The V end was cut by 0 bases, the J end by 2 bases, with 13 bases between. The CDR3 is CAWSVQIAIQETQYF. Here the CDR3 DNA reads TGTGCCTGGAGTGTACAGATCGCAATACAAGAGACCCAGTACTTC.

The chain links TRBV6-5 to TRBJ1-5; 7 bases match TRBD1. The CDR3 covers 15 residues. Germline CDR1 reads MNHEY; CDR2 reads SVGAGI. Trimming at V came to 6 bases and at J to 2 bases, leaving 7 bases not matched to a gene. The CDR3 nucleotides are TGTGCCAGCAGAAACAGGGGCTCGGGCAATCAGCCCCAGCATTTT. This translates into CASRNRGSGNQPQHF.

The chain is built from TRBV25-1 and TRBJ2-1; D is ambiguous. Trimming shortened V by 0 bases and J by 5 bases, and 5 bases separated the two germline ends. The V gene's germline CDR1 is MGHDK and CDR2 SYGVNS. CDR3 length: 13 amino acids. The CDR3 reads CASSEYRDNEQFF. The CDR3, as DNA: TGTGCCAGCAGTGAATACCGCGACAATGAGCAGTTCTTC.

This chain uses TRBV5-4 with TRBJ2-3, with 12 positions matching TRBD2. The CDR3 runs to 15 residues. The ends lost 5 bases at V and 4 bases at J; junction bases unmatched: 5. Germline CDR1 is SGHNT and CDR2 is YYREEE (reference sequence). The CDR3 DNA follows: TGTGCCAGCAGTCTAGCGGGGGGGCCATCAGATACGCAGTATTTT. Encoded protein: CASSLAGGPSDTQYF.

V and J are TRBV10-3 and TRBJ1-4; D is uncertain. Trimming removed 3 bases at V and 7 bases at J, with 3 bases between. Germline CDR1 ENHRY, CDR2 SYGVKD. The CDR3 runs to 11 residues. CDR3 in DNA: TGTGCCATCAGTGACGGTGAAAAACTGTTTTTT. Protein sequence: CAISDGEKLFF.

CDR3 sequence reads: CASSPDRGYEAFF. The DNA of the CDR3 is TGTGCCAGTAGTCCGGACAGGGGGTATGAAGCTTTCTTT. The chain carries TRBV19 and TRBJ1-1, with 10 bases matching TRBD1. The CDR3 is 13 amino acids. Losses at the gene ends were 5 bases for V and 7 bases for J; bases not matched to a gene: 4. CDR1 is LNHDA, CDR2 SQIVND, per germline (reference sequence).

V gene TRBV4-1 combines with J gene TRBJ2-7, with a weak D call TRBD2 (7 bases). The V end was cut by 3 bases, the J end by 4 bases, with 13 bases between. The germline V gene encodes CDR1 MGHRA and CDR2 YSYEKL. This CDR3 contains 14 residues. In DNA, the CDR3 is TGCGCCAGCAGCCACACGGGGGGCGAGTACGAGCAGTACTTC. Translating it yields CASSHTGGEYEQYF.

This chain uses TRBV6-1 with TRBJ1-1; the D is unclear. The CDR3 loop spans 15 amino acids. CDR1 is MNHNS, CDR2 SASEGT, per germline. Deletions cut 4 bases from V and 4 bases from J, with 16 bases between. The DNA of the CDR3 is TGTGCCAGCAGTGGGAGGGTCTCTTTGGGCACTGAAGCTTTCTTT. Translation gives CASSGRVSLGTEAFF.

In nucleotides, the CDR3 is TGTGCCAGCAGCTTATCTTCTGGGGCCAACGTCCTGACTTTC. This translates into CASSLSSGANVLTF. The chain couples TRBV7-3 to TRBJ2-6; no firm D call. V shed 2 bases and J shed 1 base, with 3 bases lying between them. The germline CDR1 and CDR2 sequences are SGHTA and FQGTGA. The length of the CDR3 is 14 residues.

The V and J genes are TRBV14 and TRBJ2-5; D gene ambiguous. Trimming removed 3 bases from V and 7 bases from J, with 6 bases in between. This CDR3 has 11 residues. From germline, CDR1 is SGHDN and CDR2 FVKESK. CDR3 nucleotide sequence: TGTGCCAGCAGCCAGTCAGGGACCCAGTACTTC. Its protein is CASSQSGTQYF. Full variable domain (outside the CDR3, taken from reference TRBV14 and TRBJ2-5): EAGVTQFPSHSVIEKGQTVTLRCDPISGHDNLYWYRRVMGKEIKFLLHFVKESKQDESGMPNNRFLAERTGGTYSTLKVQPAELEDSGVYFCASSQSGTQYFGPGTRLLVL.

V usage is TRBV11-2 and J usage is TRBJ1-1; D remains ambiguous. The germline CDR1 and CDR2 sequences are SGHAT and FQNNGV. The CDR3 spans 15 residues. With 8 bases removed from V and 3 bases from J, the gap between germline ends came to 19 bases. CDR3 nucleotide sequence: TGTGCCAGCCAGAGGGCGTTCCAAACGGACACTGAAGCTTTCTTT. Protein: CASQRAFQTDTEAFF. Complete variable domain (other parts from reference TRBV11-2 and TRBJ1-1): EAGVAQSPRYKIIEKRQSVAFWCNPISGHATLYWYQQILGQGPKLLIQFQNNGVVDDSQLPKDRFSAERLKGVDSTLKIQPAKLEDSAVYLCASQRAFQTDTEAFFGQGTRLTVV.

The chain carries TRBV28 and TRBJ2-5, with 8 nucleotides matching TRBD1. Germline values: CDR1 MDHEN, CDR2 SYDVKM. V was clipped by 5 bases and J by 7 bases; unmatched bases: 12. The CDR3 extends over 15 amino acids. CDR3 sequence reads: CASSKFGTGVWTQYF. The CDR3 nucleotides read TGTGCCAGCAGTAAGTTCGGGACAGGAGTTTGGACCCAGTACTTC.

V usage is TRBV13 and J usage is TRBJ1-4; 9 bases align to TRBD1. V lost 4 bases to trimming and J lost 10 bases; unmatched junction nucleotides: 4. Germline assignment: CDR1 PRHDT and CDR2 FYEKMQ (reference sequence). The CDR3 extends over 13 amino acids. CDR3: CASSSKDRGKLFF. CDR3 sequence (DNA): TGTGCCAGCAGCTCAAAGGACAGGGGAAAACTGTTTTTT.

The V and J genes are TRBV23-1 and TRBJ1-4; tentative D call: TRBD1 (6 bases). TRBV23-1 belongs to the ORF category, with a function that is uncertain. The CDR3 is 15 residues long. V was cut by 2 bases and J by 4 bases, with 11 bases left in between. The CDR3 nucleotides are TGCGCCAGCAGTCAAGGGGGCGGGGGTAATGAAAAACTGTTTTTT. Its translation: CASSQGGGGNEKLFF.

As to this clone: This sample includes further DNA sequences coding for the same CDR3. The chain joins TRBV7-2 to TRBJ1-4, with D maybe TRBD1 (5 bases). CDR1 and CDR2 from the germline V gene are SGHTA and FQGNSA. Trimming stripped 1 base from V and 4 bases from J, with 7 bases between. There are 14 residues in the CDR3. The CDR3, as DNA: TGTGCCAGCAGCTTAGGAAGGGGTAATGAAAAACTGTTTTTT. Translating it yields CASSLGRGNEKLFF.